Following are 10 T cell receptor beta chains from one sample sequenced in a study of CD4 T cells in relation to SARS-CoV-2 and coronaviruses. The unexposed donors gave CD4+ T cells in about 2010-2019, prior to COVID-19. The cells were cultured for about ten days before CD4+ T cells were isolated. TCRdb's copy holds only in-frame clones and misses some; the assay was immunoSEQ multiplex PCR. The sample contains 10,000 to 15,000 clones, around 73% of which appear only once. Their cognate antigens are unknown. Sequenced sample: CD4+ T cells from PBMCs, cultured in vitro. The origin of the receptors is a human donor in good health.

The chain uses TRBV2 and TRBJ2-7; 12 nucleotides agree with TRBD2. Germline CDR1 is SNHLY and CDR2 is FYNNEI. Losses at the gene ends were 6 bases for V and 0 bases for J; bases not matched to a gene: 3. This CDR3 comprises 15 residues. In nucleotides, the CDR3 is TGTGCCAGCAGAGCGACTAGCGGGAGCTCCTACGAGCAGTACTTC. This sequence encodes CASRATSGSSYEQYF.

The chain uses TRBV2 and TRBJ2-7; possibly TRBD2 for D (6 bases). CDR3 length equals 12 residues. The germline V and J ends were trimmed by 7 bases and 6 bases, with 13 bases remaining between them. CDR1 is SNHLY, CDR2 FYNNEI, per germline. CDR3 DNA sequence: TGTGCCAGCACCATGGGGGGAGGCGAGCAGTACTTC. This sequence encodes CASTMGGGEQYF.

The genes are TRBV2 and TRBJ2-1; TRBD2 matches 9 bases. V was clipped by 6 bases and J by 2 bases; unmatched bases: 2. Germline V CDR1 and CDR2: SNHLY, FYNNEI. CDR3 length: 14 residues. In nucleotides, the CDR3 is TGTGCCAGCAGGACTAGCGGTGCCTACAATGAGCAGTTCTTC. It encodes CASRTSGAYNEQFF.

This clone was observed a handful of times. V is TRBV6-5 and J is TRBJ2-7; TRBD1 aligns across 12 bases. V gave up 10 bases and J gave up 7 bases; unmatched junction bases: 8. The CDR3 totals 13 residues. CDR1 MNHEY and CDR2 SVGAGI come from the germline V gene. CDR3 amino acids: CATHRDRGLEQYF. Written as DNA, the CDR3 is TGTGCCACCCACCGGGACAGGGGGCTTGAGCAGTACTTC.

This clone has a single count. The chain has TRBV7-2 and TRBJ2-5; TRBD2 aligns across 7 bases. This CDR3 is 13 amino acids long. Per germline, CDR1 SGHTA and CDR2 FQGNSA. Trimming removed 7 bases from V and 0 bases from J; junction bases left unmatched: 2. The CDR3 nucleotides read TGTGCCAGCACCCGGGGGGACCAAGAGACCCAGTACTTC. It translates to CASTRGDQETQYF.

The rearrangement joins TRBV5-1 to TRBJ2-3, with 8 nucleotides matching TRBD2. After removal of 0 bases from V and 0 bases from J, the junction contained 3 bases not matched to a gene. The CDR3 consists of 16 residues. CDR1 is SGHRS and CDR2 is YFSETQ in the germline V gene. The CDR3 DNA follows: TGCGCCAGCAGCTTGGATGGACTAGCTAGCACAGATACGCAGTATTTT. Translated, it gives CASSLDGLASTDTQYF. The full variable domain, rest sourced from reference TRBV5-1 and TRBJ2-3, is KAGVTQTPRYLIKTRGQQVTLSCSPISGHRSVSWYQQTPGQGLQFLFEYFSETQRNKGNFPGRFSGRQFSNSRSEMNVSTLELGDSALYLCASSLDGLASTDTQYFGPGTRLTVL.

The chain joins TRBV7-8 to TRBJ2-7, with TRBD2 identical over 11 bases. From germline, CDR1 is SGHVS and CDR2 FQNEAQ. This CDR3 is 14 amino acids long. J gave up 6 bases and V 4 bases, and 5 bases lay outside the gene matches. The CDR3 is CASSSLAGVFEQYF. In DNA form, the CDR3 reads TGTGCCAGCAGCTCACTAGCGGGGGTATTCGAGCAGTACTTC.

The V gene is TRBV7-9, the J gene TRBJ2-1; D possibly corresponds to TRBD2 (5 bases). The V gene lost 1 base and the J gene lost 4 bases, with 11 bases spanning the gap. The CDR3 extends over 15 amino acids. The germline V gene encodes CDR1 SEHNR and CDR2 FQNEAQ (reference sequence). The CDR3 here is CASSLGGNSYNEQFF. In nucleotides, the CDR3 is TGTGCCAGCAGCTTAGGAGGGAATTCTTACAATGAGCAGTTCTTC.

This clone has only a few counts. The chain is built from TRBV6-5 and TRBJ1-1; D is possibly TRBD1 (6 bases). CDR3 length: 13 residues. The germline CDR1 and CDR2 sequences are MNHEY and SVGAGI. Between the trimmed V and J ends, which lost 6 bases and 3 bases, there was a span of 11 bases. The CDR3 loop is CASRTTGYTEAFF. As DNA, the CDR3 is TGTGCCAGCAGGACCACAGGGTACACTGAAGCTTTCTTT.

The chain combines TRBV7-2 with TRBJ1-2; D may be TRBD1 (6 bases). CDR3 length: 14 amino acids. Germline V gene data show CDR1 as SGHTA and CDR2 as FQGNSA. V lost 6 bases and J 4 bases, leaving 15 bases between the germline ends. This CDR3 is CASRRKGHLYGYTF. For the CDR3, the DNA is TGTGCCAGCAGACGAAAGGGACACCTCTATGGCTACACCTTC.